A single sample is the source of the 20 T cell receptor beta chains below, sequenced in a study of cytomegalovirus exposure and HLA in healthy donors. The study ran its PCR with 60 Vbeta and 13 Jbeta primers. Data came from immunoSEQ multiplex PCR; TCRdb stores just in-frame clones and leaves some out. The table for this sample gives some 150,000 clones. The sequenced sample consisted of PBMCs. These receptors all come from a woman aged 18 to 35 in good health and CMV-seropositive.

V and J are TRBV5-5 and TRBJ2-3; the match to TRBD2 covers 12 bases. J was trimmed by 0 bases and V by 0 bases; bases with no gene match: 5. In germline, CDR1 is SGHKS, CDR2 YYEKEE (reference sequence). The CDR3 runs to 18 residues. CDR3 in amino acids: CASSLVLAGGVSTDTQYF. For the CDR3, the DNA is TGTGCCAGCAGCTTGGTTCTAGCGGGAGGGGTCAGCACAGATACGCAGTATTTT.

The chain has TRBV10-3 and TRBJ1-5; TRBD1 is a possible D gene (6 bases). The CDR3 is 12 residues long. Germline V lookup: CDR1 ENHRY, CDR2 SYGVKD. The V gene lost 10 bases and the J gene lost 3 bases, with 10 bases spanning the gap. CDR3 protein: CATWDNNQPQHF. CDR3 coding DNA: TGTGCCACTTGGGACAACAATCAGCCCCAGCATTTT.

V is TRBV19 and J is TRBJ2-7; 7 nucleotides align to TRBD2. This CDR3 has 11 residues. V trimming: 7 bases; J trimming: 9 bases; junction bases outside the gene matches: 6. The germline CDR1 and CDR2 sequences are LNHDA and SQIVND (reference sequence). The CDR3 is CASTPPGGQYF. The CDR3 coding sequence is TGTGCCAGTACACCCCCGGGGGGGCAGTACTTC.

The CDR3 is CASRQAGEGEQFF. The CDR3 nucleotides read TGTGCCAGCAGGCAAGCGGGGGAGGGGGAGCAGTTCTTC. The chain links TRBV6-6 to TRBJ2-1; 8 nucleotides line up with TRBD2. Germline V gene sequence: CDR1 MNHNY, CDR2 SVGAGI (reference sequence). V gave up 6 bases and J gave up 10 bases; unmatched junction bases: 8. The CDR3 consists of 13 residues.

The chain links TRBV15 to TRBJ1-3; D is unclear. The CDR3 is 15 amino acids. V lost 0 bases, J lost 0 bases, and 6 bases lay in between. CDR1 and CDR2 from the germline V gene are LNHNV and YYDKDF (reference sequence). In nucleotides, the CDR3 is TGTGCCACCAGCAGAGATTTGAGCTCTGGAAACACCATATATTTT. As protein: CATSRDLSSGNTIYF.

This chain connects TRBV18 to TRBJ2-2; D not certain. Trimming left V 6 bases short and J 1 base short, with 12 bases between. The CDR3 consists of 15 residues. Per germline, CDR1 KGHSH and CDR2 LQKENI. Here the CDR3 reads CASSPIQQNTGELFF. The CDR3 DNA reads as TGTGCCAGCTCGCCAATACAGCAGAACACCGGGGAGCTGTTTTTT.

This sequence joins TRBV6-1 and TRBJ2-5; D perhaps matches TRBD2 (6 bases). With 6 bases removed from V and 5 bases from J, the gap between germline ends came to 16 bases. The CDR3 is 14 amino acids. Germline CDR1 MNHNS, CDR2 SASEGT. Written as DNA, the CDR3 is TGTGCCAGCAGCTTAGCGGTTGGTGCGGAGACCCAGTACTTC. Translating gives CASSLAVGAETQYF.

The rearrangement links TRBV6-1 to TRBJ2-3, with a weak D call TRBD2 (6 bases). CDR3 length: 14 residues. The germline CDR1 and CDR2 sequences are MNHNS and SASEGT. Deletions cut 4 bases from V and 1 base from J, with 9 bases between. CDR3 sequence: CASSGEVGTDTQYF. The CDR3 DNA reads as TGTGCCAGCAGTGGGGAGGTGGGCACAGATACGCAGTATTTT.

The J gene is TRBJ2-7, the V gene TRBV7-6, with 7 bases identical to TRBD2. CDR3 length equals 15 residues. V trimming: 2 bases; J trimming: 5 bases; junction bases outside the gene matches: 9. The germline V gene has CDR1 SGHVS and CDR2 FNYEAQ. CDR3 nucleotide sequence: TGTGCCAGCAGCTTAAAGGGCGGGGGATTCAACGAGCAGTACTTC. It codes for CASSLKGGGFNEQYF.

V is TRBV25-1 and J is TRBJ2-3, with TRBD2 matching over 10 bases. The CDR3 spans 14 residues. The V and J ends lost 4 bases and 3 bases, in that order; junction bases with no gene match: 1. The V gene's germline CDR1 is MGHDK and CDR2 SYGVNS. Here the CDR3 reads CASSVAGGTDTQYF. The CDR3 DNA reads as TGTGCCAGCAGTGTAGCGGGAGGAACAGATACGCAGTATTTT.

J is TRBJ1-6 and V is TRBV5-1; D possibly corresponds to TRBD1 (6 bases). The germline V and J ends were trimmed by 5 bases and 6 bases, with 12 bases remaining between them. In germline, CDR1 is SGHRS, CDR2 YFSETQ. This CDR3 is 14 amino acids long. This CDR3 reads CASSGEGGNSPLHF. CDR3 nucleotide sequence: TGCGCCAGCAGTGGTGAAGGGGGTAATTCACCCCTCCACTTT.

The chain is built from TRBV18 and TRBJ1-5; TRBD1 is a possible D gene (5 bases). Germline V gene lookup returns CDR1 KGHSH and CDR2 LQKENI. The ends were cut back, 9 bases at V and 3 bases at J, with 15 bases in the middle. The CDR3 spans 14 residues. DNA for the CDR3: TGTGCCAGTTCCTCGACGGACAACAATCAGCCCCAGCATTTT. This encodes CASSSTDNNQPQHF.

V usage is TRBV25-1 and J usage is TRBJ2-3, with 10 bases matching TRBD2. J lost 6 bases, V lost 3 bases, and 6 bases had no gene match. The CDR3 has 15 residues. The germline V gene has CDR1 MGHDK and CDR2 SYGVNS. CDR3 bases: TGTGCCAGCAGTGAGGCTAGCGGGAGTTTTGATACGCAGTATTTT. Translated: CASSEASGSFDTQYF.

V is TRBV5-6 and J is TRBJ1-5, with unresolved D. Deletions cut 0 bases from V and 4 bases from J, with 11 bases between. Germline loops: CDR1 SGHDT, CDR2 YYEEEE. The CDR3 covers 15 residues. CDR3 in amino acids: CASSLGAGRNQPQHF. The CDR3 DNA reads TGTGCCAGCAGCTTGGGGGCCGGGAGGAATCAGCCCCAGCATTTT.

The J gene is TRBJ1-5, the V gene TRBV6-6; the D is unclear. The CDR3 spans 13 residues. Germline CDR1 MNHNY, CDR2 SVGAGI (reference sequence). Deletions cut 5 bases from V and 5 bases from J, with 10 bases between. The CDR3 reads CASSRTGYQPQHF. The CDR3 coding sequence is TGTGCCAGCAGTAGGACGGGATATCAGCCCCAGCATTTT.

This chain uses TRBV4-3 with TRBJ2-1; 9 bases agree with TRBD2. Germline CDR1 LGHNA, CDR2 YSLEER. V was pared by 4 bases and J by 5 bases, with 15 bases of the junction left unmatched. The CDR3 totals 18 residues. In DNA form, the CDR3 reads TGCGCCAGCAGCCCCGAGAGTAGCGGGGGCTTGGCCCACAATGAGCAGTTCTTC. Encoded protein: CASSPESSGGLAHNEQFF.

CDR3 coding DNA: TGTGCCAGCAGCCCGCGTGGGGGGACTTGGGACGTCAATCAGCCCCAGCATTTT. Residues: CASSPRGGTWDVNQPQHF. V usage is TRBV7-3 and J usage is TRBJ1-5, with D possibly being TRBD1 (5 bases). V gave up 5 bases and J gave up 3 bases, with 23 bases separating them. The length of the CDR3 is 18 residues. Germline assignment: CDR1 SGHTA and CDR2 FQGTGA.

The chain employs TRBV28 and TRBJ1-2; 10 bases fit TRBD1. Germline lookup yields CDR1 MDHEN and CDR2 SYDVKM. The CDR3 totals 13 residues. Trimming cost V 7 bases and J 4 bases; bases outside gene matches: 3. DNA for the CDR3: TGTGCCAGCACCGGACAGGGGGTCTATGGCTACACCTTC. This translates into CASTGQGVYGYTF.

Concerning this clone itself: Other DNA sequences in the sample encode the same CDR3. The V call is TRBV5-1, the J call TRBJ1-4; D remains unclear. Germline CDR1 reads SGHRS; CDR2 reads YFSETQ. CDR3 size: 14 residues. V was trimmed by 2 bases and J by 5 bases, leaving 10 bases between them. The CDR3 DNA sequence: TGCGCCAGCAGCTTAGGCCAGGTCAATGAAAAACTGTTTTTT. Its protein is CASSLGQVNEKLFF.

In DNA form, the CDR3 reads TGTGCCAGCAGCTCAACCGGGACAGGGACTGAAGCTTTCTTT. The encoded protein is CASSSTGTGTEAFF. This chain connects TRBV5-8 to TRBJ1-1; 9 bases are a match to TRBD1. The CDR3 runs 14 residues. The V segment lost 3 bases and the J segment 5 bases; nucleotides outside the gene matches: 5. Germline V lookup: CDR1 SGHTS, CDR2 YDEGEE. Full variable domain (rest looked up from reference TRBV5-8 and TRBJ1-1): EAGVTQSPTHLIKTRGQQATLRCSPISGHTSVYWYQQALGLGLQFLLWYDEGEERNRGNFPPRFSGRQFPNYSSELNVNALELEDSALYLCASSSTGTGTEAFFGQGTRLTVV.